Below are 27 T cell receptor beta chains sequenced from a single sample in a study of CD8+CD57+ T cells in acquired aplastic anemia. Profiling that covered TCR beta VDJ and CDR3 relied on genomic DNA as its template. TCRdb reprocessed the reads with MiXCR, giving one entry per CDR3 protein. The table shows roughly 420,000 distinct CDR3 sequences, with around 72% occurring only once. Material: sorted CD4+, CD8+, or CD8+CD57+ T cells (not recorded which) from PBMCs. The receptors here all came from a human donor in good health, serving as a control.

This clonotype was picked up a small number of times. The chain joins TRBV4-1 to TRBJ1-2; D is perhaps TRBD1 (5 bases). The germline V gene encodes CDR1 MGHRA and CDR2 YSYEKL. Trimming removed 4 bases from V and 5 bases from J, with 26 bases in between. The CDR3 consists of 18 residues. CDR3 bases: TGCGCCAGCAGCCCAATAGCGGCAGGGTCGGTCGTTGCATATGGCTACACCTTC. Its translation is CASSPIAAGSVVAYGYTF.

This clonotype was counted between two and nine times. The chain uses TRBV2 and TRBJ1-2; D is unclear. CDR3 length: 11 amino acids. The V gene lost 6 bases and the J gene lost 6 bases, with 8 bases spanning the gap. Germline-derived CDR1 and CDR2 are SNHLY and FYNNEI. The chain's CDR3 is CASSPGDGYTF. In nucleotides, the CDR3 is TGTGCCAGCAGCCCCGGGGATGGCTACACCTTC.

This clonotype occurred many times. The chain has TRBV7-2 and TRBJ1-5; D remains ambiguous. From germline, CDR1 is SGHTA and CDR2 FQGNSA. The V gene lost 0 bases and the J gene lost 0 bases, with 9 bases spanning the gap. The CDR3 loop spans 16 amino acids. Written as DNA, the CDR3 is TGTGCCAGCAGCTTAGCGGCCGGAAATAGCAATCAGCCCCAGCATTTT. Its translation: CASSLAAGNSNQPQHF.

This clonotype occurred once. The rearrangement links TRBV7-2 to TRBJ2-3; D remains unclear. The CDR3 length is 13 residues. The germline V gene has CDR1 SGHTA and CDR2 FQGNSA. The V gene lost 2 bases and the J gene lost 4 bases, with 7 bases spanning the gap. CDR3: CASSLLGPDTQYF. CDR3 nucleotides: TGTGCCAGCAGCTTACTAGGGCCAGATACGCAGTATTTT.

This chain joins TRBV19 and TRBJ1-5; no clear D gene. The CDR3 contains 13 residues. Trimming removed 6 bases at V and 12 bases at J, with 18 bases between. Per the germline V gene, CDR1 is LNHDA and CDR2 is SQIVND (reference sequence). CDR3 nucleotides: TGTGCCAGTAGCTCGTACAAGGTGTGGTTCCAGCATTTT. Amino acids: CASSSYKVWFQHF.

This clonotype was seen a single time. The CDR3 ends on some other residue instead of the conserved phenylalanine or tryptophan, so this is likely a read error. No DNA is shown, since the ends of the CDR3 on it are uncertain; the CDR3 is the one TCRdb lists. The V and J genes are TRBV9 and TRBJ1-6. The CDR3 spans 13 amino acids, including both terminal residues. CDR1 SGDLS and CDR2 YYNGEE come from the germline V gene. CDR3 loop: CASSADERLRRLR.

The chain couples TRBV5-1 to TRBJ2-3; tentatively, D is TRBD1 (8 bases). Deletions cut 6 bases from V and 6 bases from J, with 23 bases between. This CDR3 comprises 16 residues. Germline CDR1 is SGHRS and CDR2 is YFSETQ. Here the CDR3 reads CASTEQGGGKKDTQYF. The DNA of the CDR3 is TGCGCCAGCACCGAACAGGGGGGAGGGAAGAAGGATACGCAGTATTTT.

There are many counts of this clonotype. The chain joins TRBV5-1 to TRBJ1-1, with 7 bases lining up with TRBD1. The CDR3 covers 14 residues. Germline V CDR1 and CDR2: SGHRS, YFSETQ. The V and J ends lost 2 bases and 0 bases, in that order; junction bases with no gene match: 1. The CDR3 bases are TGCGCCAGCAGCTTTGACAGGGTGAACACTGAAGCTTTCTTT. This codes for CASSFDRVNTEAFF.

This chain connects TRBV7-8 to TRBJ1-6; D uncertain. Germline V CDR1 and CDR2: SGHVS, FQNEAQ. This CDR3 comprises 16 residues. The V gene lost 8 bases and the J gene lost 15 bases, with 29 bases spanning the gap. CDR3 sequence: CASRLAGGETQYFLHF. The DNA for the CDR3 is TGTGCCAGCCGGCTAGCGGGCGGAGAGACCCAGTACTTCCTCCACTTT.

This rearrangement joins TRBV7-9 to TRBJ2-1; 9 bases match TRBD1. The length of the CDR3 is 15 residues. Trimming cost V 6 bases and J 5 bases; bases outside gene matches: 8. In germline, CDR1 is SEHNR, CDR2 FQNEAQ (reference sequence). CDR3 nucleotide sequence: TGTGCCAGCAGAGTACAGGGGGCTGGGGACAATGAGCAGTTCTTC. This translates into CASRVQGAGDNEQFF.

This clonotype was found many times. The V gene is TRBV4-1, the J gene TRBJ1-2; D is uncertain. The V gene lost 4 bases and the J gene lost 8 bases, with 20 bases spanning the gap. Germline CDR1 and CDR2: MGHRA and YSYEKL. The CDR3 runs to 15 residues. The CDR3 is CASSRISGEGGGYTF. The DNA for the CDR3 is TGCGCCAGCAGCCGTATTTCCGGGGAAGGTGGAGGCTACACCTTC.

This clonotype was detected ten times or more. CDR3 in amino acids: CASSLAGPYEQYF. CDR3 bases: TGTGCCAGCAGCTTAGCGGGGCCCTACGAGCAGTACTTC. The rearrangement links TRBV7-9 to TRBJ2-7, with D possibly matching TRBD1 (5 bases). The CDR3 covers 13 residues. Per the germline V gene, CDR1 is SEHNR and CDR2 is FQNEAQ (reference sequence). The V gene lost 0 bases and the J gene lost 2 bases, with 5 bases spanning the gap.

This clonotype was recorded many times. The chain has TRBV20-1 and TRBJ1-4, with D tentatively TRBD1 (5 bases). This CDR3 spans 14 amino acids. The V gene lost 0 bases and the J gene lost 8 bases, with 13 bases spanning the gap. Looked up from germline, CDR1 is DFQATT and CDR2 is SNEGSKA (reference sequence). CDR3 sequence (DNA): TGCAGTGCTAGAGAAAATGGGGCGGGGGAAAAACTGTTTTTT. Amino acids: CSARENGAGEKLFF.

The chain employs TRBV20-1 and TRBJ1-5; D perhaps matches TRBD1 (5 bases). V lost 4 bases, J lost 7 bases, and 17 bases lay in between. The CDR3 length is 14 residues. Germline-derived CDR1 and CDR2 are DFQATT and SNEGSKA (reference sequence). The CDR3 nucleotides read TGCAGTGCTACTATCCCGGGAGGGACGCAGCCCCAGCATTTT. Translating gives CSATIPGGTQPQHF.

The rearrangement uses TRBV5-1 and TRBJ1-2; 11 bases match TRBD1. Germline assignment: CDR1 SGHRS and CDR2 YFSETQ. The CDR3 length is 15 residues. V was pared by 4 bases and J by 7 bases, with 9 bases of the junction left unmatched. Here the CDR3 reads CASSPTDRGRGGYTF. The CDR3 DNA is TGCGCCAGCAGCCCGACGGACAGGGGGCGAGGTGGCTACACCTTC.

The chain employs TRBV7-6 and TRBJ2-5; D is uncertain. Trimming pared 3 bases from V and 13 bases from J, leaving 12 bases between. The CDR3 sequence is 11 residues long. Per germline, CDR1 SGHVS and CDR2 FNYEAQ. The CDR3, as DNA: TGTGCCAGCAGCTTGGCACTGACCACGTACTTC. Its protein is CASSLALTTYF.

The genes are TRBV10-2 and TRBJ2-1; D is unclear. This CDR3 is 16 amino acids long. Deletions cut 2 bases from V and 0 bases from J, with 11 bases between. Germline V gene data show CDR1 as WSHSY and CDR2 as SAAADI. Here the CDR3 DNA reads TGCGCCAGCAGTGAGAAGGACGGAAGCTCCTACAATGAGCAGTTCTTC. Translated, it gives CASSEKDGSSYNEQFF.

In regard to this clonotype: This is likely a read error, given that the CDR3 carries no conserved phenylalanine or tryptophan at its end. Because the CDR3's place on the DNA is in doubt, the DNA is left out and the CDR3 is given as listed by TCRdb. CDR3 protein: CASSVTGLVYEL. This chain uses TRBV7-3 with TRBJ1-2. Germline V lookup: CDR1 SGHTA, CDR2 FQGTGA. The CDR3 length equals 12 residues, ends included.

CDR3 in amino acids: CASSQDDGPDYGETF. CDR3 sequence (DNA): TGTGCCAGCAGCCAGGACGATGGGCCGGATTATGGCGAGACCTTC. The chain joins TRBV7-2 to TRBJ1-2; D is unresolved. The germline V gene has CDR1 SGHTA and CDR2 FQGNSA. V gave up 5 bases and J gave up 14 bases, with 27 bases separating them. This CDR3 region has 15 residues.

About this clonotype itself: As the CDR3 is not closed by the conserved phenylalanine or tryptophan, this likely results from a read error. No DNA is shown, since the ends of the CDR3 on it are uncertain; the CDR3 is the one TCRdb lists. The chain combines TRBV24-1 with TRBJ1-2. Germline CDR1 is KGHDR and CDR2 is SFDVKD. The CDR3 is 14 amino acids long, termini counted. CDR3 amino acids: CATSDSMTNKQYFL.

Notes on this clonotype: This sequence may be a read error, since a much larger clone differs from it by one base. As DNA, the CDR3 is TGTGCCAGCCGGGGGTATCTGGGTTCACCCCTCCACTTT. It encodes CASRGYLGSPLHF. The chain is built from TRBV19 and TRBJ1-6, with D possibly being TRBD1 (5 bases). Germline CDR1 is LNHDA and CDR2 is SQIVND (reference sequence). The CDR3 is 13 amino acids. Trimming shortened V by 9 bases and J by 9 bases, and 15 bases separated the two germline ends.

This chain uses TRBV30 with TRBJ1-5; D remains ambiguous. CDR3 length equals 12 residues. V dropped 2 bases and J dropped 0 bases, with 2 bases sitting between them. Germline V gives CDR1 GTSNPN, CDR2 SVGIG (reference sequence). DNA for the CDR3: TGTGCCTGGAGTATTAGCAATCAGCCCCAGCATTTT. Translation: CAWSISNQPQHF.

CDR3 region: CASSRDAGDTGALHF. The CDR3 DNA is TGTGCCAGCAGTAGGGACGCAGGGGACACCGGGGCGCTCCACTTT. The chain links TRBV9 to TRBJ1-6; D possibly corresponds to TRBD1 (6 bases). This CDR3 is built from 15 residues. Trimming left V 5 bases short and J 16 bases short, with 25 bases between. Per the germline V gene, CDR1 is SGDLS and CDR2 is YYNGEE.

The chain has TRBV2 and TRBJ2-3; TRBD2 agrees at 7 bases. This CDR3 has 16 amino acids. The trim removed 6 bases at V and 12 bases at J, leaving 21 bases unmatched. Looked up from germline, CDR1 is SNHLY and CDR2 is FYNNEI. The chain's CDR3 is CASRVMGGNLRAVQYF. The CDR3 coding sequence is TGTGCCAGCAGAGTCATGGGGGGGAACCTACGAGCTGTACAGTATTTT.

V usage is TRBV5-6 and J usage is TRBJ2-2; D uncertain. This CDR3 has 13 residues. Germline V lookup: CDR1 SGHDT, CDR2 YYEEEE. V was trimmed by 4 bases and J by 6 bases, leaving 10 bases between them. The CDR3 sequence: CASSPGLSGELFF. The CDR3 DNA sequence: TGTGCCAGCAGCCCAGGTCTGTCCGGGGAGCTGTTTTTT.

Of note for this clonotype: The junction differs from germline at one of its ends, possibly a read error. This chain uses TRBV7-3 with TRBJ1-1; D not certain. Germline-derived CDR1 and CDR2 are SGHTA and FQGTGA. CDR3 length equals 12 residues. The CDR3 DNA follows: TGCGCCAGCAGCCTGAACGGGGAAAAAGCTTTCTTT. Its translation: CASSLNGEKAFF.

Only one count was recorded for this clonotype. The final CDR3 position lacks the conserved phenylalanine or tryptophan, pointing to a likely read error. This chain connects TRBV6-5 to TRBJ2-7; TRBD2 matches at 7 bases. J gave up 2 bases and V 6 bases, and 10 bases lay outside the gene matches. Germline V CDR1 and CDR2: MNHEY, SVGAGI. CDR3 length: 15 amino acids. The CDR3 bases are TGTGCCAGCAGATTAGTTGCGGGGGAAACCTACGAGCAGTACCTC. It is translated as CASRLVAGETYEQYL.